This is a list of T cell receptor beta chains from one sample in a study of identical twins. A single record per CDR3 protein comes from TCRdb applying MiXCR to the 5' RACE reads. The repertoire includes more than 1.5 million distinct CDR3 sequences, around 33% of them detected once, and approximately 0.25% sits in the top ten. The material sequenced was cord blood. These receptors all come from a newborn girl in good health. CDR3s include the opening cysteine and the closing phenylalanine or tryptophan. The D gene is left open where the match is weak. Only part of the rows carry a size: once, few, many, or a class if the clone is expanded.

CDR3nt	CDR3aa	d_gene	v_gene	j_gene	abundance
TGTGCCAGCAGCTGGGAGGAGAACACTGAAGCTTTCTTT	CASSWEENTEAFF	NA	TRBV2	TRBJ1-1	NA
TGTGCCAGCAGTTTACGGCCGGGACTAGCGGACCCCAGTTACAATGAGCAGTTCTTC	CASSLRPGLADPSYNEQFF	TRBD2	TRBV12-3/TRBV12-4	TRBJ2-1	many
TGCGCCAGCAGCTTGGAGGTCTTCCCAGAGACCCAGTACTTC	CASSLEVFPETQYF	NA	TRBV5-1	TRBJ2-5	NA
TGTGCCAGCAGCCGATTCCTTAGCGGGGATAGCACAGATACGCAGTATTTT	CASSRFLSGDSTDTQYF	TRBD2	TRBV9	TRBJ2-3	few
TGTGCCAGCAGTGAGAGATATCGACTAGCCTTAACCACAGATACGCAGTATTTT	CASSERYRLALTTDTQYF	TRBD2	TRBV2	TRBJ2-3	NA
TGTGCCAGCAGTGACTTGGGGGTCTACGAGCAGTACTTC	CASSDLGVYEQYF	NA	TRBV6-1	TRBJ2-7	NA
TGTGCCAGCAGTGAACGGGGAGACAAAAACATTCAGTACTTC	CASSERGDKNIQYF	NA	TRBV6-1	TRBJ2-4	many
TGTGCCAGCAACCCCTACGAGCAGTACTTC	CASNPYEQYF	NA	TRBV2	TRBJ2-7	many
TGTGCCAGCAGAGACAGGGAGGAAGCTTTCTTT	CASRDREEAFF	TRBD1	TRBV12-3/TRBV12-4	TRBJ1-1	NA
TGTGCCAGCAGCTTGTGGCGGACAGAAGAAGCTTTCTTT	CASSLWRTEEAFF	NA	TRBV5-6	TRBJ1-1	NA
TGCGCCAGCAGCTTGGTTCGCCTGGTTTACAATGAGCAGTTCTTC	CASSLVRLVYNEQFF	NA	TRBV5-1	TRBJ2-1	few
TGTGCCAGCAGCTTTGGGACTAGCGGGGGGTTGACAGATACGCAGTATTTT	CASSFGTSGGLTDTQYF	TRBD2	TRBV7-9	TRBJ2-3	few
TGTGCCAGCAGCTCTGTAGCTGGGGCCAACGTCCTGACTTTC	CASSSVAGANVLTF	NA	TRBV7-2	TRBJ2-6	few
TGCAGTGCCCCACCTCCGGGACTAGCGATAGGGGCCTACAATGAGCAGTTCTTC	CSAPPPGLAIGAYNEQFF	TRBD2	TRBV20-1	TRBJ2-1	NA
TGTGCCAGCAGTAGCATATTAAACAGGGTCAACTCCTACAATGAGCAGTACTTC	CASSSILNRVNSYNEQYF	NA	TRBV6-2/TRBV6-3	TRBJ2-7	NA
TGTGCCAGCAGCTTAAAGAGGATGTCTACTAGCGGGGAGGAACAGTACTTC	CASSLKRMSTSGEEQYF	TRBD2	TRBV7-8	TRBJ2-5	few
TGTGCCAGCAGCCAAGAACCTCATCGGACTGTTTACACCGATGGCTACACCTTC	CASSQEPHRTVYTDGYTF	NA	TRBV3-1	TRBJ1-2	few
TGCAGTGCTAGTTATGACTCCTACGAGCAGTACTTC	CSASYDSYEQYF	NA	TRBV20-1	TRBJ2-7	few
TGTGCCAGCAGGTCAGGACGCGAGCAGTACTTC	CASRSGREQYF	NA	TRBV6-1	TRBJ2-7	many
TGTGCCAGCAGTTCCCTGCTTTGGGAGCAGTACTTC	CASSSLLWEQYF	NA	TRBV28	TRBJ2-4	NA
TGTGCCACCCTAGGTAACACTGAAGCTTTCTTT	CATLGNTEAFF	NA	TRBV6-1	TRBJ1-1	few
TGTGCCATCAGTGTAGGGGTCGGAAACACCATATATTTT	CAISVGVGNTIYF	NA	TRBV10-3	TRBJ1-3	NA
TGTGCCAGCACCTCAGACTGGGATAGCACAGATACGCAGTATTTT	CASTSDWDSTDTQYF	NA	TRBV7-8	TRBJ2-3	NA
TGCGCCAGCAGCTTGCACGCTAGCGGGAGGGTGCGGTCCTACAATGAGCAGTACTTC	CASSLHASGRVRSYNEQYF	TRBD2	TRBV5-1	TRBJ2-7	few
TGTGCCAGCAGCTTAGTTCAGAGCTCCTACGAGCAGTACTTC	CASSLVQSSYEQYF	NA	TRBV13	TRBJ2-7	many
TGCAGTGCTAGAGTCCCGGGACTAGCGGGAGGAACCGAGCAGTACTTC	CSARVPGLAGGTEQYF	TRBD2	TRBV20-1	TRBJ2-7	few
TGCAGTGCTAGAGATTTTAATGACGAGCAGTACTTC	CSARDFNDEQYF	NA	TRBV20-1	TRBJ2-7	NA
TGCGCCAGCAGCGCAGACCTTTCTAATCTAGCGGGACAGACAGATACGCAGTATTTT	CASSADLSNLAGQTDTQYF	TRBD2	TRBV5-1	TRBJ2-3	NA
TGCAGTGCCACCGAAGAGACCCAGTACTTC	CSATEETQYF	NA	TRBV20-1	TRBJ2-5	NA
TGTGCCAGCAGTCCATCGGCCCAAGGCGAGACCCAGTACTTC	CASSPSAQGETQYF	NA	TRBV28	TRBJ2-5	few
TGTGCCAGCCCGCTGGACAGTAGCACTGAAGCTTTCTTT	CASPLDSSTEAFF	NA	TRBV2	TRBJ1-1	NA
TGTGCCACCAGCAGGGAACGGCGGGAGTTAGATACGCAGTATTTT	CATSRERRELDTQYF	TRBD2	TRBV15	TRBJ2-3	NA
TGTGCCAGCAGCCCCCCAAGGACTAGAACCTACGAGCAGTACTTC	CASSPPRTRTYEQYF	TRBD2	TRBV7-9	TRBJ2-7	few
TGTGCCAGCAGCGAGTGGACTAGCGGGGGAGATACGCAGTATTTT	CASSEWTSGGDTQYF	TRBD2	TRBV9	TRBJ2-3	few
TGTGCCAGCAGTGTTTGGAGCGCAGATACGCAGTATTTT	CASSVWSADTQYF	NA	TRBV6-1	TRBJ2-3	few
TGTGCCAGCAGCTTCATTAAGAACACTGAAGCTTTCTTT	CASSFIKNTEAFF	NA	TRBV11-1	TRBJ1-1	NA
TGTGCCGGCAGCTTCCGCCTAGCGGGGGGCAGACAACAAGAGACCCAGTACTTC	CAGSFRLAGGRQQETQYF	TRBD2	TRBV7-2	TRBJ2-5	NA
TGTGCCACCAGCAGAGACAATGAGCAGTTCTTC	CATSRDNEQFF	NA	TRBV15	TRBJ2-1	many
TGTGCCAGCAGTTTGGGGGCCGGGGAGCTGTTTTTT	CASSLGAGELFF	NA	TRBV12-3/TRBV12-4	TRBJ2-2	many
TGTGCCAGCAGCTTAGATCTGATCGCGGGAAGAAACCAAGAGACCCAGTACTTC	CASSLDLIAGRNQETQYF	NA	TRBV11-2	TRBJ2-5	few
TGCGCCAGCAGCTCCCTGACAGCCCTTGACACTGAAGCTTTCTTT	CASSSLTALDTEAFF	NA	TRBV5-1	TRBJ1-1	few
TGTGCCAGCAGTGGAACGGGACAGGTCTATGGCTACACCTTC	CASSGTGQVYGYTF	TRBD1	TRBV6-1	TRBJ1-2	many